The 26 T cell receptor beta chains given below trace back to one sample, sequenced in a study of blood T cell repertoires in COVID-19. The protocol was immunoSEQ multiplex PCR, while the TCRdb copy is restricted to in-frame clones and leaves out a portion. The top ten clones hold approximately 13% of a sample with 200,000 or so clones, roughly 82% of them seen once. The sequenced sample consisted of peripheral blood. Every receptor here comes from a human donor in a cohort sampled during active COVID-19.

The V call is TRBV5-5, the J call TRBJ2-5, with TRBD2 matching over 10 bases. The CDR3 length is 15 residues. CDR1 SGHKS and CDR2 YYEKEE come from the germline V gene (reference sequence). The junction had 3 bases not matched to a gene; V was cut back by 2 bases and J by 2 bases. DNA of the CDR3: TGTGCCAGCAGCTTTGGACTAGCGGTACAAGAGACCCAGTACTTC. Translating it yields CASSFGLAVQETQYF.

The chain's CDR3 is CATTFGLAGNTGELFF. In nucleotides, the CDR3 is TGTGCCACCACCTTCGGACTAGCGGGGAACACCGGGGAGCTGTTTTTT. The genes are TRBV2 and TRBJ2-2; 11 nucleotides line up with TRBD2. The V segment lost 10 bases and the J segment 1 base; nucleotides outside the gene matches: 8. The CDR3 is made up of 16 amino acids. Germline V gives CDR1 SNHLY, CDR2 FYNNEI.

This clone was observed a handful of times. The chain joins TRBV19 to TRBJ1-5; D may be TRBD1 (5 bases). The V end lost 4 bases, the J end lost 0 bases, and 13 bases lay between the germline ends. This CDR3 is built from 16 residues. Germline V gene data show CDR1 as LNHDA and CDR2 as SQIVND (reference sequence). The CDR3 DNA reads as TGTGCCAGTAGTACCGACGACAGACTTAGCAATCAGCCCCAGCATTTT. Protein: CASSTDDRLSNQPQHF.

The chain couples TRBV6-5 to TRBJ1-1; TRBD1 matches at 7 bases. V lost 5 bases to trimming and J lost 5 bases; unmatched junction nucleotides: 11. CDR3 size: 15 residues. The germline V gene encodes CDR1 MNHEY and CDR2 SVGAGI. CDR3 in amino acids: CASSTLTGKKTEAFF. CDR3 sequence (DNA): TGTGCCAGCAGTACCCTGACAGGGAAAAAGACTGAAGCTTTCTTT.

The chain joins TRBV15 to TRBJ2-2, with a tentative D call TRBD1 (5 bases). Germline V gene lookup returns CDR1 LNHNV and CDR2 YYDKDF (reference sequence). V was cut by 5 bases and J by 1 base, with 8 bases left in between. This CDR3 contains 14 residues. As DNA, the CDR3 is TGTGCCACCAGCCCAGGGATGAACACCGGGGAGCTGTTTTTT. It is translated as CATSPGMNTGELFF.

This clone was seen only once. This chain joins TRBV6-6 and TRBJ1-1, with TRBD1 matching over 8 bases. Germline loops: CDR1 MNHNY, CDR2 SVGAGI (reference sequence). With V trimmed by 0 bases and J by 0 bases, 3 bases remained unmatched. This CDR3 is built from 16 residues. The CDR3 loop is CASSYSETGVNTEAFF. The CDR3 nucleotides read TGTGCCAGCAGTTACTCCGAGACAGGGGTGAACACTGAAGCTTTCTTT.

V gene TRBV7-2 combines with J gene TRBJ2-5, with unresolved D. The CDR3 totals 11 residues. Trimming shortened V by 7 bases and J by 4 bases, and 7 bases separated the two germline ends. CDR1 SGHTA and CDR2 FQGNSA come from the germline V gene. CDR3 region: CASTPSETQYF. The DNA of the CDR3 is TGTGCCAGCACCCCGTCAGAGACCCAGTACTTC.

This chain connects TRBV28 to TRBJ1-1; 7 bases map to TRBD1. The germline gives CDR1 MDHEN, CDR2 SYDVKM. CDR3 length: 15 residues. Losses at the gene ends were 8 bases for V and 4 bases for J; bases not matched to a gene: 13. The CDR3 region has the DNA TGTGCCAGCTCCAAGGGGTTTTCAGGGGGCACTGAAGCTTTCTTT. Its translation is CASSKGFSGGTEAFF.

This clone was recorded only once. The rearrangement uses TRBV3-1 (or the pseudogene TRBV3-2) and TRBJ1-3, with 10 bases that match TRBD1. The J segment lost 6 bases and the V segment lost 0 bases, leaving 8 bases of the junction unmatched. This CDR3 region has 17 residues. The V gene's germline CDR1 is LGHDT and CDR2 YNNKEL (reference sequence). CDR3 nucleotide sequence: TGTGCCAGCAGCCAAGATTATCGTGGGACAGGGGCAAACACCATATATTTT. Translated, it gives CASSQDYRGTGANTIYF.

This chain links TRBV19 with TRBJ2-2; 7 positions match TRBD2. The CDR3 extends over 13 amino acids. The germline CDR1 and CDR2 sequences are LNHDA and SQIVND (reference sequence). J was trimmed by 6 bases and V by 7 bases; bases with no gene match: 5. The CDR3 is CASTYTSAGELFF. The CDR3 nucleotides are TGTGCCAGTACCTATACTAGCGCCGGGGAGCTGTTTTTT.

This CDR3 is CASSLSGTSGFYEQYF. Here the CDR3 DNA reads TGTGCCAGCTCACTATCCGGGACTAGCGGTTTTTACGAGCAGTACTTC. The chain employs TRBV18 and TRBJ2-7; 11 bases line up with TRBD2. Germline trimming cut 4 bases from V and 4 bases from J; bases unmatched to any gene: 9. CDR1 is KGHSH, CDR2 LQKENI, per germline. The CDR3 covers 16 residues.

The chain is built from TRBV18 and TRBJ2-3; possibly TRBD2 for D (5 bases). CDR1 is KGHSH and CDR2 is LQKENI in the germline V gene. The germline V and J ends were trimmed by 3 bases and 1 base, with 8 bases remaining between them. The CDR3 sequence is 14 residues long. The CDR3 is CASSPGLGTDTQYF. The CDR3 DNA reads as TGTGCCAGCTCACCCGGACTTGGCACAGATACGCAGTATTTT.

The chain recombines TRBV4-1 with TRBJ2-1, with TRBD2 identical over 11 bases. The CDR3 extends over 19 amino acids. The J segment lost 0 bases and the V segment lost 2 bases, leaving 9 bases of the junction unmatched. CDR1 MGHRA and CDR2 YSYEKL come from the germline V gene. The CDR3 is CASSQFRLAGWASYNEQFF. CDR3 DNA sequence: TGCGCCAGCAGCCAATTTAGACTAGCGGGATGGGCCTCCTACAATGAGCAGTTCTTC.

The rearrangement uses TRBV28 and TRBJ2-7, with 9 bases matching TRBD1. Per the germline V gene, CDR1 is MDHEN and CDR2 is SYDVKM. The CDR3 has 12 residues. With 10 bases clipped from V and 6 bases from J, the junction kept 7 bases outside the gene matches. CDR3 amino acids: CATSGQGREQYF. In DNA form, the CDR3 reads TGTGCCACGTCGGGACAGGGCCGCGAGCAGTACTTC.

Only one count was recorded for this clone. As DNA, the CDR3 is TGCGCCAGCAGCTGGGCAGGGGGCTCTCGGTCACCCCTCCACTTT. Its translation: CASSWAGGSRSPLHF. The chain recombines TRBV5-1 with TRBJ1-6, with 8 bases identical to TRBD1. After removal of 3 bases from V and 10 bases from J, the junction contained 9 bases not matched to a gene. Germline CDR1 and CDR2: SGHRS and YFSETQ. CDR3 length: 15 residues.

The chain combines TRBV2 with TRBJ2-5; possibly TRBD2 for D (5 bases). Trimming left V 0 bases short and J 7 bases short, with 18 bases between. This CDR3 region has 16 residues. Germline assignment: CDR1 SNHLY and CDR2 FYNNEI. The CDR3 here is CASSEASAAIGRTQYF. The DNA of the CDR3 is TGTGCCAGCAGTGAAGCGTCGGCAGCCATAGGGAGGACCCAGTACTTC.

The CDR3 nucleotides read TGTGCCAGCAGTTTCGGACAGGGCATACCCTACGAGCAGTACTTC. Amino acid sequence: CASSFGQGIPYEQYF. The chain joins TRBV7-9 to TRBJ2-7, with TRBD1 matching 8 bases. J gave up 2 bases and V 6 bases, and 9 bases lay outside the gene matches. Germline values: CDR1 SEHNR, CDR2 FQNEAQ (reference sequence). This CDR3 region has 15 residues.

The chain is built from TRBV21-1 and TRBJ2-2; TRBD2 reflects the table's D call only, with no check against the DNA. TRBV21-1 is annotated as a pseudogene. This CDR3 comprises 16 residues. CDR3 sequence: CASSKHGGRGTGELFF. The CDR3 DNA reads TGTGCCAGCAGCAAACATGGAGGGCGGGGCACCGGGGAGCTGTTTTTT.

The chain couples TRBV9 to TRBJ2-1; D not certain. Germline V gene sequence: CDR1 SGDLS, CDR2 YYNGEE. The CDR3 has 17 residues. Trimming removed 0 bases from V and 8 bases from J, with 21 bases in between. The CDR3 nucleotides are TGTGCCAGCAGCGTAGGGTTAGCCGCAGCTACAACCCATGAGCAGTTCTTC. This codes for CASSVGLAAATTHEQFF.

The rearrangement links TRBV3-1 (or the pseudogene TRBV3-2) to TRBJ2-7; 12 nucleotides match TRBD1. The CDR3 length is 15 residues. Germline CDR1 and CDR2: LGHDT and YNNKEL (reference sequence). V was pared by 3 bases and J by 5 bases, with 5 bases of the junction left unmatched. CDR3 region: CASSHRGQGANEQYF. The CDR3 DNA is TGTGCCAGCAGCCACAGGGGACAGGGGGCGAACGAGCAGTACTTC.

J is TRBJ1-2 and V is TRBV30; D is undetermined. CDR1 is GTSNPN, CDR2 SVGIG, per germline (reference sequence). Trimming stripped 2 bases from V and 8 bases from J, with 15 bases between. CDR3 length: 13 amino acids. This CDR3 is CAWSLTGSKGYTF. As DNA, the CDR3 is TGTGCCTGGAGTTTAACCGGGTCAAAGGGCTACACCTTC.

The chain links TRBV7-2 to TRBJ2-7, with D perhaps matching TRBD1 (6 bases). Trimming removed 5 bases at V and 3 bases at J, with 17 bases between. The CDR3 covers 15 residues. In germline, CDR1 is SGHTA, CDR2 FQGNSA. The CDR3 sequence is CASSPLGTTNYEQYF. CDR3 DNA: TGTGCCAGCAGCCCATTGGGGACAACGAACTACGAGCAGTACTTC.

This rearrangement joins TRBV27 to TRBJ1-1, with D uncertain. V lost 3 bases to trimming and J lost 4 bases, with 21 bases between them. The germline gives CDR1 MNHEY, CDR2 SMNVEV (reference sequence). There are 17 residues in the CDR3. CDR3 sequence: CASSFAGNPGGSTEAFF. The CDR3 coding sequence is TGTGCCAGCAGTTTTGCCGGGAACCCGGGTGGGTCCACTGAAGCTTTCTTT.

This chain joins TRBV7-2 and TRBJ2-2, with 9 bases that match TRBD2. The CDR3 has 19 residues. The junction had 17 bases not matched to a gene; V was cut back by 5 bases and J by 4 bases. The germline V gene encodes CDR1 SGHTA and CDR2 FQGNSA. Here the CDR3 reads CASSQTQTMAGGRTGELFF. For the CDR3, the DNA is TGTGCCAGCAGCCAAACCCAGACAATGGCGGGAGGGCGCACCGGGGAGCTGTTTTTT.

The rearrangement uses TRBV18 and TRBJ2-3, with D possibly being TRBD2 (5 bases). The CDR3 is 19 amino acids. V was trimmed by 3 bases and J by 1 base, leaving 23 bases between them. CDR1 is KGHSH, CDR2 LQKENI, per germline. CDR3 protein: CASSPRRTLLIWGTDTQYF. The CDR3, as DNA: TGTGCCAGCTCACCCCGGCGGACTCTCCTTATTTGGGGCACAGATACGCAGTATTTT. The whole variable domain, filled in from reference TRBV18 and TRBJ2-3, reads NAGVMQNPRHLVRRRGQEARLRCSPMKGHSHVYWYRQLPEEGLKFMVYLQKENIIDESGMPKERFSAEFPKEGPSILRIQQVVRGDSAAYFCASSPRRTLLIWGTDTQYFGPGTRLTVL.

V and J are TRBV5-8 and TRBJ2-1; D may be TRBD1 (7 bases). Trimming left V 9 bases short and J 6 bases short, with 13 bases between. CDR1 SGHTS and CDR2 YDEGEE come from the germline V gene. CDR3 length: 12 residues. The CDR3 DNA follows: TGTGCCACGCGGGACAGCCTCAATGAGCAGTTCTTC. Residues: CATRDSLNEQFF.